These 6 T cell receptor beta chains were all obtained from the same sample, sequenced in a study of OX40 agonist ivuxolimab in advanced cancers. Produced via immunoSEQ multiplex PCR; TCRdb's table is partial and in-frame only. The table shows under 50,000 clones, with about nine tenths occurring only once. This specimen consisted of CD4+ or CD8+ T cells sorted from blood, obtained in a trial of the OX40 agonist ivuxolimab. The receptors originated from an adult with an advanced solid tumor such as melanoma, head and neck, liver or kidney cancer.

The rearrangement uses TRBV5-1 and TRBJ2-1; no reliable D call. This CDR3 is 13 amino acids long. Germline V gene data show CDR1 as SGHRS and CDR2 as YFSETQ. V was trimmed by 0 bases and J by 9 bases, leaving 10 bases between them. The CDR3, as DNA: TGCGCCAGCAGCTTGGCCCCATACGGTGAGCAGTTCTTC. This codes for CASSLAPYGEQFF.

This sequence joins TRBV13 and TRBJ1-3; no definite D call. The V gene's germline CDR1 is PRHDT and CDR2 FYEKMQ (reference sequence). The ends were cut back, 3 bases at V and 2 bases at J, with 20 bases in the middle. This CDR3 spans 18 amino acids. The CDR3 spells CASSLTLSKTMAGNTIYF. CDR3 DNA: TGTGCCAGCAGCTTGACCTTGTCCAAAACCATGGCTGGAAACACCATATATTTT.

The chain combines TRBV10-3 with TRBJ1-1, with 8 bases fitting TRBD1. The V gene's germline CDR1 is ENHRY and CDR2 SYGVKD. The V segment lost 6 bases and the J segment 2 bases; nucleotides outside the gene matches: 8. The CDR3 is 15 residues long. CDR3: CAIRADRGPNTEAFF. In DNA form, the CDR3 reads TGTGCCATCAGAGCAGACAGGGGCCCCAACACTGAAGCTTTCTTT.

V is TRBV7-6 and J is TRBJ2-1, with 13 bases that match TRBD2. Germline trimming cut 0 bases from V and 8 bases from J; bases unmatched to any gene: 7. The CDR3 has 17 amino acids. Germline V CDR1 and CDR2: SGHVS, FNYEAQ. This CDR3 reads CASSLAGGTSGTYEQFF. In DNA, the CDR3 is TGTGCCAGCAGCTTAGCTGGCGGGACTAGCGGGACTTATGAGCAGTTCTTC.

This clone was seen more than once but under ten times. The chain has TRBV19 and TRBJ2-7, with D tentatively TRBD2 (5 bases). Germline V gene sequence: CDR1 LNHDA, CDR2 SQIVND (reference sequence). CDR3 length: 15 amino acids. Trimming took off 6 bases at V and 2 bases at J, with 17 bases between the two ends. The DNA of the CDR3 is TGTGCCAGTAGCCAATCCCCCGGGAAAACCTACGAGCAGTACTTC. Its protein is CASSQSPGKTYEQYF.

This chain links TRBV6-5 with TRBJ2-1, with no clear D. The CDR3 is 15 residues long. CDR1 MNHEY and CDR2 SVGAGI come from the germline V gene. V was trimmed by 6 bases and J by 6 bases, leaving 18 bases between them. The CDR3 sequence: CASRARSVWSNEQFF. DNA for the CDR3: TGTGCCAGCAGGGCCCGGAGTGTTTGGAGCAATGAGCAGTTCTTC.